This T cell receptor beta chain comes out of a study of T cell repertoires in cytomegalovirus infection. About the study: CMV epitopes, recently identified HLA-C-restricted and well-studied HLA-B-restricted, were used. Evidence of both CMV infection and a matching HLA type came from public TCR beta signatures.

The CDR3 totals 15 residues. Per germline, CDR1 MNHEY and CDR2 SVGEGT. The V segment lost 6 bases and the J segment 5 bases; nucleotides outside the gene matches: 6. About this clonotype: As yet, its antigen is unknown.

The study's findings and limits: CMV-specific HLA-C-restricted TCR beta clonotypes dominated the ex vivo response.

TCRdb itself ran the reads through MiXCR, one entry per CDR3 protein. The sample includes 300,000 to 400,000 distinct CDR3 sequences, just under 30% of them seen just once. The chain employs TRBV6-2 or TRBV6-3 and TRBJ2-2; 10 bases are a match to TRBD1. Sample: cultured PBMCs, taken from culture after CMV antigen stimulation. This receptor was obtained from a human donor in good health (CMV status not recorded). Some clones in this sample may be carry-over from other donors' samples. The CDR3 DNA sequence: TGTGCCAGCAGCCGGACAGGGGGTAGGACCGGGGAGCTGTTTTTT. Amino acids: CASSRTGGRTGELFF.